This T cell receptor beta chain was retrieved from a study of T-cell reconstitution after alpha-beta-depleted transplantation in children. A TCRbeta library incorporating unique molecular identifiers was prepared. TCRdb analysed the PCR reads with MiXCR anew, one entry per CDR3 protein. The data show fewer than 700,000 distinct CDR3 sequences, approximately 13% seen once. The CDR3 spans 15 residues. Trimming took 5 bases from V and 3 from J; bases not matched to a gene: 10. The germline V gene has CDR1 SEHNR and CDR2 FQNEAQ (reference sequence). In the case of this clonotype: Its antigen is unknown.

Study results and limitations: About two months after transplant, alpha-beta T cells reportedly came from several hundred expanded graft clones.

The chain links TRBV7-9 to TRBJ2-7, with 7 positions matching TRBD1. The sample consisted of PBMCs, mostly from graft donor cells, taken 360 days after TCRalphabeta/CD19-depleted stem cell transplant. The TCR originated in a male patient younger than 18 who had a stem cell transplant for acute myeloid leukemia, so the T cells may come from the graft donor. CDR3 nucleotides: TGTGCCAGCAGCCAGATACAGGGGATCTTCTACGAGCAGTACTTC. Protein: CASSQIQGIFYEQYF.